This passage covers 29 T cell receptor beta chains from one sample sequenced in a study of blood T cell repertoires in COVID-19. Using immunoSEQ multiplex PCR, the repertoire was profiled, and TCRdb retains in-frame clones only, with some absent. This table holds hundreds of thousands of clones, about 84% found once. Sample: peripheral blood. The receptors shown here come from a woman older than 75 with COVID-19, enrolled during active disease.

The J gene is TRBJ2-1, the V gene TRBV18; 7 nucleotides line up with TRBD2. The CDR3 spans 15 residues. V trimming: 2 bases; J trimming: 3 bases; junction bases outside the gene matches: 4. Germline V gene sequence: CDR1 KGHSH, CDR2 LQKENI. DNA for the CDR3: TGTGCCAGCTCACCAGGCGGGGGAGTCTACAATGAGCAGTTCTTC. Its translation is CASSPGGGVYNEQFF.

The chain employs TRBV28 and TRBJ1-6, with 7 positions matching TRBD1. Per the germline V gene, CDR1 is MDHEN and CDR2 is SYDVKM. This CDR3 is 16 amino acids long. The trim removed 7 bases at V and 7 bases at J, leaving 13 bases unmatched. CDR3 bases: TGTGCCAGCACCCTTTCACAGGGGCCAGGGAATTCACCCCTCCACTTT. It is translated as CASTLSQGPGNSPLHF.

There are a few counts of this clone. V is TRBV19 and J is TRBJ1-6; 7 bases align to TRBD1. Germline V gene sequence: CDR1 LNHDA, CDR2 SQIVND (reference sequence). The CDR3 consists of 14 residues. Trimming cost V 5 bases and J 10 bases; bases outside gene matches: 8. CDR3 nucleotide sequence: TGTGCCAGTAGTGGCGGCACAGGGGTCTCACCCCTCCACTTT. Protein sequence: CASSGGTGVSPLHF.

V is TRBV6-5 and J is TRBJ1-5; TRBD1 agrees at 10 bases. V shed 11 bases, J shed 6 bases, and the junction held 13 bases outside the gene matches. Germline V gives CDR1 MNHEY, CDR2 SVGAGI. The CDR3 extends over 15 amino acids. CDR3 coding DNA: TGTGCCGGCGCCGGGACAGGGGAAGGGGTTCAGCCCCAGCATTTT. Protein product: CAGAGTGEGVQPQHF.

This chain joins TRBV7-3 and TRBJ1-1, with unresolved D. The germline V gene encodes CDR1 SGHTA and CDR2 FQGTGA. The CDR3 has 14 residues. Trimming took off 4 bases at V and 3 bases at J, with 12 bases between the two ends. The CDR3 loop is CASSSPDLYTEAFF. CDR3 coding DNA: TGTGCCAGCAGCTCCCCGGACTTATACACTGAAGCTTTCTTT. Variable domain in full (rest from reference TRBV7-3 and TRBJ1-1): GAGVSQTPSNKVTEKGKYVELRCDPISGHTALYWYRQSLGQGPEFLIYFQGTGAADDSGLPNDRFFAVRPEGSVSTLKIQRTERGDSAVYLCASSSPDLYTEAFFGQGTRLTVV.

The chain uses TRBV11-2 and TRBJ1-2; perhaps TRBD1 as D (6 bases). CDR1 is SGHAT, CDR2 FQNNGV, per germline. Trimming left V 5 bases short and J 2 bases short, with 18 bases between. The CDR3 loop spans 16 amino acids. CDR3 sequence: CASSKNAGGLNYGYTF. DNA of the CDR3: TGTGCCAGCAGCAAAAACGCGGGGGGGCTGAACTATGGCTACACCTTC.

This clone was detected only a few times. This chain joins TRBV21-1 and TRBJ1-1. TRBV21-1 is shown as a pseudogene. The CDR3 consists of 10 residues. The CDR3 region has the DNA TGTGCCAGCAGTCGGACTGAAGCTTTCTTT. This encodes CASSRTEAFF.

This chain joins TRBV5-4 and TRBJ1-6, with D unclear. The CDR3 is 16 amino acids. V was shortened by 5 bases and J by 7 bases, with 19 bases between the two germline ends. The germline gives CDR1 SGHNT, CDR2 YYREEE (reference sequence). CDR3 nucleotide sequence: TGTGCCAGCAGGACGGATGGGCAGAATACGAATTCACCCCTCCACTTT. This encodes CASRTDGQNTNSPLHF.

The V and J genes are TRBV5-6 and TRBJ2-1, with a weak D call TRBD2 (6 bases). V was trimmed by 4 bases and J by 8 bases, leaving 22 bases between them. The CDR3 runs to 16 residues. The V gene's germline CDR1 is SGHDT and CDR2 YYEEEE. CDR3 protein: CASSLLGSGIGDEQFF. The CDR3 DNA sequence: TGTGCCAGCAGCCTCTTGGGTAGCGGTATCGGGGATGAGCAGTTCTTC.

V usage is TRBV27 and J usage is TRBJ2-4; a possible D gene is TRBD2 (5 bases). Per the germline V gene, CDR1 is MNHEY and CDR2 is SMNVEV (reference sequence). V shed 5 bases and J shed 8 bases, with 13 bases lying between them. CDR3 length: 13 residues. Here the CDR3 reads CASSAWGVDIQYF. CDR3 nucleotides: TGTGCCAGCAGTGCCTGGGGAGTTGACATTCAGTACTTC.

This clone was picked up a small number of times. The V and J genes are TRBV15 and TRBJ1-2; no clear D. Trimming stripped 5 bases from V and 4 bases from J, with 20 bases between. The CDR3 length is 16 residues. Looked up from germline, CDR1 is LNHNV and CDR2 is YYDKDF (reference sequence). The CDR3 region is CATSAPPAAEVYGYTF. The CDR3 DNA reads TGTGCCACCAGCGCTCCCCCGGCGGCAGAAGTCTATGGCTACACCTTC.

The chain carries TRBV11-2 and TRBJ2-5, with TRBD2 matching over 12 bases. Germline values: CDR1 SGHAT, CDR2 FQNNGV. Trimming cost V 4 bases and J 4 bases; bases outside gene matches: 4. The length of the CDR3 is 15 residues. This chain's CDR3 is CASSSSSGGGETQYF. The CDR3 DNA follows: TGTGCCAGCAGCTCATCTAGCGGGGGGGGAGAGACCCAGTACTTC. Full variable domain (rest looked up from reference TRBV11-2 and TRBJ2-5): EAGVAQSPRYKIIEKRQSVAFWCNPISGHATLYWYQQILGQGPKLLIQFQNNGVVDDSQLPKDRFSAERLKGVDSTLKIQPAKLEDSAVYLCASSSSSGGGETQYFGPGTRLLVL.

V gene TRBV30 combines with J gene TRBJ1-6; tentative D call: TRBD1 (6 bases). The V end was cut by 4 bases, the J end by 0 bases, with 10 bases between. The germline gives CDR1 GTSNPN, CDR2 SVGIG (reference sequence). CDR3 length: 15 amino acids. The CDR3 DNA is TGTGCCTGGAATAGGGGGAGCTCCTATAATTCACCCCTCCACTTT. As protein: CAWNRGSSYNSPLHF.

The chain combines TRBV6-6 with TRBJ2-5; 8 bases are shared with TRBD2. The germline CDR1 and CDR2 sequences are MNHNY and SVGAGI (reference sequence). After removal of 5 bases from V and 1 base from J, the junction contained 3 bases not matched to a gene. The CDR3 spans 14 residues. CDR3 nucleotides: TGTGCCAGCAGTGGCGCGGGGGGCCAAGAGACCCAGTACTTC. Its translation is CASSGAGGQETQYF.

The J gene is TRBJ2-3, the V gene TRBV3-1 (or the pseudogene TRBV3-2), with 8 nucleotides matching TRBD2. This CDR3 region has 15 residues. Germline CDR1 LGHDT, CDR2 YNNKEL (reference sequence). J was trimmed by 11 bases and V by 1 base; bases with no gene match: 11. CDR3 DNA sequence: TGTGCCAGCAGCCAAGGAGGAATGGCGGGGGGCGAGCAGTATTTT. It encodes CASSQGGMAGGEQYF.

This clone occurred a few times. This chain links TRBV20-1 with TRBJ1-2; D not certain. Germline V gene data show CDR1 as DFQATT and CDR2 as SNEGSKA (reference sequence). V lost 4 bases and J 6 bases, leaving 15 bases between the germline ends. This CDR3 comprises 13 residues. CDR3 sequence: CSANDEGSNGYTF. The DNA of the CDR3 is TGCAGTGCTAATGATGAGGGTTCCAATGGCTACACCTTC.

This chain's CDR3 is CASSLEQPSGNTIYF. The CDR3 coding sequence is TGCGCCAGCAGCTTGGAACAGCCCTCTGGAAACACCATATATTTT. This rearrangement joins TRBV5-1 to TRBJ1-3; D remains unclear. Looked up from germline, CDR1 is SGHRS and CDR2 is YFSETQ. The CDR3 extends over 15 amino acids. V lost 0 bases and J lost 0, with 7 bases in between.

The V gene is TRBV18, the J gene TRBJ1-2; D might be TRBD1 (6 bases). CDR1 is KGHSH and CDR2 is LQKENI in the germline V gene. CDR3 length equals 13 residues. Trimming removed 1 base at V and 8 bases at J, with 11 bases between. This CDR3 reads CASSPQEGGGYTF. CDR3 DNA sequence: TGTGCCAGCTCACCACAGGAAGGGGGAGGCTACACCTTC.

V and J are TRBV10-3 and TRBJ2-1; 11 nucleotides line up with TRBD2. Germline V gene sequence: CDR1 ENHRY, CDR2 SYGVKD. V lost 3 bases, J lost 9 bases, and 4 bases stayed unmatched. The CDR3 is 14 residues long. The CDR3 loop reads CAISELAGVVEQFF. CDR3 nucleotides: TGTGCCATCAGTGAACTAGCGGGGGTGGTTGAGCAGTTCTTC.

This clone was seen just once. The genes are TRBV7-2 and TRBJ1-6, with unresolved D. The CDR3 loop spans 16 amino acids. V was trimmed by 3 bases and J by 11 bases, leaving 20 bases between them. Germline CDR1 is SGHTA and CDR2 is FQGNSA. The CDR3 DNA follows: TGTGCCAGCAGCTTTAGGTCCACAGTCCCCACGGCACCCCTCCACTTT. It codes for CASSFRSTVPTAPLHF.

This sequence joins TRBV7-6 and TRBJ2-5; 8 positions agree with TRBD2. Looked up from germline, CDR1 is SGHVS and CDR2 is FNYEAQ. J gave up 2 bases and V 2 bases, and 10 bases lay outside the gene matches. CDR3 size: 17 residues. CDR3 in DNA: TGTGCCAGCAGCTTACGGCCAAGCGGGGGCTTTCAAGAGACCCAGTACTTC. Translation gives CASSLRPSGGFQETQYF.

The V and J genes are TRBV29-1 and TRBJ2-6, with a possible D match to TRBD1 (6 bases). The CDR3 has 16 residues. CDR1 SQVTM and CDR2 ANQGSEA come from the germline V gene. V was cut by 3 bases and J by 2 bases, with 14 bases left in between. CDR3 residues: CSVEGHAGAGANVLTF. The CDR3, as DNA: TGCAGCGTTGAGGGACATGCTGGCGCTGGGGCCAACGTCCTGACTTTC.

The chain has TRBV5-1 and TRBJ1-1; maybe TRBD1 (6 bases). Germline loops: CDR1 SGHRS, CDR2 YFSETQ. The CDR3 loop spans 14 amino acids. V was clipped by 0 bases and J by 6 bases, with 12 bases between them. CDR3 in DNA: TGCGCCAGCAGCTTGGCCTACTCAGGGGCTGAAGCTTTCTTT. This encodes CASSLAYSGAEAFF.

The chain links TRBV2 to TRBJ2-5, with a possible D match to TRBD2 (5 bases). The CDR3 consists of 13 residues. The ends were cut back, 5 bases at V and 2 bases at J, with 9 bases in the middle. Germline lookup yields CDR1 SNHLY and CDR2 FYNNEI. The chain's CDR3 is CASSLDSQETQYF. The CDR3 coding sequence is TGTGCCAGCAGTTTGGACTCTCAAGAGACCCAGTACTTC.

The rearrangement uses TRBV4-2 and TRBJ2-3, with 12 bases fitting TRBD2. The CDR3 runs to 21 residues. The germline CDR1 and CDR2 sequences are LGHNA and YNFKEQ. Trimming took 0 bases from V and 1 from J; bases not matched to a gene: 14. The CDR3 nucleotides are TGTGCCAGCAGCCAAGATAGGGGGCTAGCGGGAGGGGGGATCGGCACAGATACGCAGTATTTT. Its translation is CASSQDRGLAGGGIGTDTQYF.

This rearrangement joins TRBV5-1 to TRBJ2-7, with TRBD1 identical over 11 bases. Germline values: CDR1 SGHRS, CDR2 YFSETQ. The junction had 3 bases not matched to a gene; V was cut back by 3 bases and J by 7 bases. The CDR3 covers 13 residues. The CDR3 DNA follows: TGCGCCAGCAGCTGGGGACAGGGGGGTGAGCAGTACTTC. This translates into CASSWGQGGEQYF.

CDR3 bases: TGTGCCAGCAGTTATCCGGGGGGCCAAGAGACCCAGTACTTC. This gives the protein CASSYPGGQETQYF. This sequence joins TRBV6-6 and TRBJ2-5; 7 bases match TRBD2. CDR1 and CDR2 (germline): MNHNY, SVGAGI (reference sequence). V was pared by 3 bases and J by 1 base, with 2 bases of the junction left unmatched. The CDR3 covers 14 residues.

The V call is TRBV20-1, the J call TRBJ1-4; no definite D call. V dropped 7 bases and J dropped 4 bases, with 7 bases sitting between them. The CDR3 length is 11 residues. Germline V gene data show CDR1 as DFQATT and CDR2 as SNEGSKA (reference sequence). DNA of the CDR3: TGCAGTGTAGCTCATAATGAAAAACTGTTTTTT. It encodes CSVAHNEKLFF.

There are a few counts of this clone. This chain joins TRBV6-5 and TRBJ1-1; 8 bases align to TRBD1. The CDR3 runs 15 residues. Germline V gene data show CDR1 as MNHEY and CDR2 as SVGAGI. Trimming at V came to 7 bases and at J to 4 bases, leaving 11 bases not matched to a gene. The CDR3 sequence is CASIRQGAGGTEAFF. In DNA, the CDR3 is TGTGCCAGCATTCGGCAGGGGGCTGGGGGCACTGAAGCTTTCTTT.